The T cell receptor (beta chain) under discussion was sequenced for a study of vaccination and CD4 T cells after COVID-19. Cultured CD4+ T-cell DNA underwent Oncomine TCR Beta short-read sequencing. TCRdb reprocessed the PCR reads with MiXCR, giving one entry per CDR3 protein. The sample shows roughly 24,000 distinct CDR3 sequences, about three fifths of them seen only once. The CDR3 runs 13 residues. CDR1 is SGHTA and CDR2 is FQGNSA in the germline V gene. The ends were cut back, 4 bases at V and 3 bases at J, with 10 bases in the middle. Treatment described: roughly 11-day PBMC culture with coronavirus spike peptide pools or control peptides (ViraFEST assay). Comments on this clonotype: The antigen is undetermined.

The source is a human donor who had recovered from COVID-19. Source material: CD4+ T cells from blood, cultured in vitro. This chain connects TRBV7-2 to TRBJ2-7; D possibly corresponds to TRBD2 (6 bases). CDR3 bases: TGTGCCAGCAGCTCCCGGACTAACTACGAGCAGTACTTC. Residues: CASSSRTNYEQYF. The complete variable domain, with remaining parts taken from reference TRBV7-2 and TRBJ2-7, reads GAGVSQSPSNKVTEKGKDVELRCDPISGHTALYWYRQSLGQGLEFLIYFQGNSAPDKSGLPSDRFSAERTGGSVSTLTIQRTQQEDSAVYLCASSSRTNYEQYFGPGTRLTVT.